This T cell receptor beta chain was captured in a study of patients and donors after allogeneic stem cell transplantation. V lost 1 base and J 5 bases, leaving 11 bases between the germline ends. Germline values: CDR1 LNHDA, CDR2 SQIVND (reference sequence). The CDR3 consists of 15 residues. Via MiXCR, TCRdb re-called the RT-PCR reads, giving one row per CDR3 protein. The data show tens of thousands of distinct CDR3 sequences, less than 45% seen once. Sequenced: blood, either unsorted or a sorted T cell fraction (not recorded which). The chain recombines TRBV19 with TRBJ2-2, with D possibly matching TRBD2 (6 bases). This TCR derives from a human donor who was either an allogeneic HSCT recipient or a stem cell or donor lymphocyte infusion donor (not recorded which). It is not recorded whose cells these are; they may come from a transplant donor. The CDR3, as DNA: TGTGCCAGTAGTATAGGCGGGGCCGGGACCGGGGAGCTGTTTTTT. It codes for CASSIGGAGTGELFF.